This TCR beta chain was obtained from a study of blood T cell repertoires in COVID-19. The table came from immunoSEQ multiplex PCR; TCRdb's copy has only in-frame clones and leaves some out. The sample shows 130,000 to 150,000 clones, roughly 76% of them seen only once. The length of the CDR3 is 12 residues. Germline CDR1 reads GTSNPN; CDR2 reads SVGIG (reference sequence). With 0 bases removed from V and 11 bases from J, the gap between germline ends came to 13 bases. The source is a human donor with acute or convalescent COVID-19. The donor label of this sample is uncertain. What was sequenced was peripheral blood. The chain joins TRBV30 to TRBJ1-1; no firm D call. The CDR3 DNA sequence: TGTGCCTGGAGTGTCGAGGGCCCTATTGCTTTCTTT. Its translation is CAWSVEGPIAFF.